The rows below give T cell receptor beta chains drawn from one sample of a study of cytomegalovirus exposure and HLA in healthy donors. Only in-frame clones appear in the TCRdb table, and some are missing; sequencing was by immunoSEQ multiplex PCR. Of around 65,000 clones in the sample, more than 85% were seen once. Sequencing was done on a sample of PBMCs. The receptors derive from a man in his late teens or twenties in good health and CMV-seropositive. Each CDR3 is given with its conserved first and last residue. A D gene is named only where the DNA matches it firmly. Clone size is given for some rows only: seen once, a few or many times, or a class if the clone is expanded.

size	length	V	D	J	CDR3	DNA
-	15	TRBV6-4	TRBD1	TRBJ2-7	CASSNGTGGFYEQYF	TGTGCCAGCAGTAACGGGACAGGCGGGTTCTACGAGCAGTACTTC
-	14	TRBV9	TRBD2	TRBJ2-5	CASTSSGAQETQYF	TGTGCCAGCACGTCTAGCGGGGCCCAAGAGACCCAGTACTTC
-	18	TRBV30	TRBD1	TRBJ2-7	CAWSVEGSGQVSSYEQYF	TGTGCCTGGAGTGTTGAAGGGTCGGGACAGGTTAGCTCCTACGAGCAGTACTTC
-	15	TRBV5-1	-	TRBJ2-5	CASSLGGDYQETQYF	TGCGCCAGCAGCTTGGGTGGGGACTACCAAGAGACCCAGTACTTC
-	14	TRBV9	TRBD2	TRBJ2-3	CASSAAGVGDTQYF	TGTGCCAGCAGCGCGGCGGGAGTAGGTGATACGCAGTATTTT
-	14	TRBV7-8	-	TRBJ1-2	CASSLEGAHYGYTF	TGTGCCAGCAGCTTAGAAGGGGCCCACTATGGCTACACCTTC
few	15	TRBV30	TRBD2	TRBJ2-1	CAWSELAVSYNEQFF	TGTGCCTGGAGTGAACTAGCGGTGTCCTACAATGAGCAGTTCTTC
-	14	TRBV2	TRBD1	TRBJ2-5	CASRGQVEGETQYF	TGTGCCAGCAGGGGACAGGTGGAGGGGGAGACCCAGTACTTC
-	16	TRBV19	TRBD1	TRBJ2-6	CASSIAGGWGANVLTF	TGTGCCAGTAGTATCGCAGGGGGCTGGGGGGCCAACGTCCTGACTTTC
-	15	TRBV10-1	-	TRBJ2-2	CASSVSRGNTGELFF	TGCGCCAGCAGTGTGTCCAGGGGAAACACCGGGGAGCTGTTTTTT
-	13	TRBV29-1	-	TRBJ2-2	CSVAWSRTGELFF	TGCAGCGTTGCGTGGAGTCGGACCGGGGAGCTGTTTTTT